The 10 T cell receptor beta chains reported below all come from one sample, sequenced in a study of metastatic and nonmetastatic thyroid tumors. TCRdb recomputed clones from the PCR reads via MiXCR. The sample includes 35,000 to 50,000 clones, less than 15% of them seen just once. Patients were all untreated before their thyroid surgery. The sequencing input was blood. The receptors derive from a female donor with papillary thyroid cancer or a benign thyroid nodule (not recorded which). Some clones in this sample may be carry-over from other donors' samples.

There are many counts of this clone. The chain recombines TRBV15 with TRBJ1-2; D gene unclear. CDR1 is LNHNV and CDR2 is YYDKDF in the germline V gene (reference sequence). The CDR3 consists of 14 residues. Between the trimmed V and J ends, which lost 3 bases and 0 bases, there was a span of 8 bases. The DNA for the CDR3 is TGTGCCACCAGCAGGGGTCAGACTAACTATGGCTACACCTTC. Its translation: CATSRGQTNYGYTF.

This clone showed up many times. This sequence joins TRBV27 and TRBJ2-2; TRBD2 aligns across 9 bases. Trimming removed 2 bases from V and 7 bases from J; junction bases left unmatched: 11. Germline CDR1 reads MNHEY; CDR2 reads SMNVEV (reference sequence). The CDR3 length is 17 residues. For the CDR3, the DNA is TGTGCCAGCAGTTTAGCTAGCGGGATTGCCGTGGGCGGGGAGCTGTTTTTT. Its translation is CASSLASGIAVGGELFF.

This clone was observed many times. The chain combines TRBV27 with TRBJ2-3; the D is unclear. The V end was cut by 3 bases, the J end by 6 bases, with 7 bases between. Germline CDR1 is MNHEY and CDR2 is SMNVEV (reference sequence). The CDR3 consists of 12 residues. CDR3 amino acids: CASSFGSDTQYF. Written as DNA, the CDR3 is TGTGCCAGCAGTTTTGGTTCTGATACGCAGTATTTT.

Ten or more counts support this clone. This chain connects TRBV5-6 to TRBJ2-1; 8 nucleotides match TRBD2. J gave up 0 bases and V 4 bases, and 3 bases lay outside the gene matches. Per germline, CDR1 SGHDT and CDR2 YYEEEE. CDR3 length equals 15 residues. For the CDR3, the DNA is TGTGCCAGCAGCCCGGGGGGGTACTCCTACAATGAGCAGTTCTTC. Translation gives CASSPGGYSYNEQFF.

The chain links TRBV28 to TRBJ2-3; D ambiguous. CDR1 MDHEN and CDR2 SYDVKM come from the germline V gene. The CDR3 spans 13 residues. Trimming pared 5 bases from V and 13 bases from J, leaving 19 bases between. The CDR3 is CASSPPLRETEYF. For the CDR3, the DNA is TGTGCCAGCAGTCCCCCCCTCAGAGAAACGGAGTATTTT.

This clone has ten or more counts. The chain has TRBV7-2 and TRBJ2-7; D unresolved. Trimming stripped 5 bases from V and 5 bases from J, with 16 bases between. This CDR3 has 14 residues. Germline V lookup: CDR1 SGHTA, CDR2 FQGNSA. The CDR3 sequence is CASSPWTVVDEQYF. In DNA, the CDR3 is TGTGCCAGCAGCCCTTGGACGGTTGTGGACGAGCAGTACTTC. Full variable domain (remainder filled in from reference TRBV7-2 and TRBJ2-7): GAGVSQSPSNKVTEKGKDVELRCDPISGHTALYWYRQSLGQGLEFLIYFQGNSAPDKSGLPSDRFSAERTGGSVSTLTIQRTQQEDSAVYLCASSPWTVVDEQYFGPGTRLTVT.

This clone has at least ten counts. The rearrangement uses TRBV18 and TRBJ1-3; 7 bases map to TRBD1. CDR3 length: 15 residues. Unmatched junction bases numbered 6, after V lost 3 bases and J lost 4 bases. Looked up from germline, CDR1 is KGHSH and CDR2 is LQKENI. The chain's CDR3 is CASSPPTGRGNTIYF. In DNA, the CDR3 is TGTGCCAGCTCACCGCCGACAGGGAGGGGAAACACCATATATTTT.

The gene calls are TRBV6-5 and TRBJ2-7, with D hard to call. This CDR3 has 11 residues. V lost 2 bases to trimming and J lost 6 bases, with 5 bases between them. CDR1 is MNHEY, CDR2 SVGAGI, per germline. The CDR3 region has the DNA TGTGCCAGCAGTTACCTCGGCGAGCAGTACTTC. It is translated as CASSYLGEQYF.

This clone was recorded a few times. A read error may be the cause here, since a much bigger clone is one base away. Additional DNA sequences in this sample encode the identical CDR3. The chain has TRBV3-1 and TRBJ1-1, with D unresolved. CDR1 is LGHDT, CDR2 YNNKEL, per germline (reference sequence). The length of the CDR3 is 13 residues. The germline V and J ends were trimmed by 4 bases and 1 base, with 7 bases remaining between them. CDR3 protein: CASSPPGNTEAFF. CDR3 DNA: TGTGCCAGCAGCCCCCCAGGGAACACTGAAGCTTTCTTT.

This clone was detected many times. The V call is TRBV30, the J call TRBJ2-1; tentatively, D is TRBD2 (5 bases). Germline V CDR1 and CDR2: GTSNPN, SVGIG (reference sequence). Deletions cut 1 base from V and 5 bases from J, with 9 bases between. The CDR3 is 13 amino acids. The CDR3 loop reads CAWSGGNHNEQFF. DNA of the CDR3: TGTGCCTGGAGTGGAGGGAACCACAATGAGCAGTTCTTC. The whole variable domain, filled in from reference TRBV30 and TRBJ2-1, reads SQTIHQWPATLVQPVGSPLSLECTVEGTSNPNLYWYRQAAGRGLQLLFYSVGIGQISSEVPQNLSASRPQDRQFILSSKKLLLSDSGFYLCAWSGGNHNEQFFGPGTRLTVL.